Sequencing of this TCR beta chain was carried out in a study of T cell responses to AZD1222 COVID-19 vaccine. Assay: immunoSEQ multiplex PCR; the TCRdb copy retains only in-frame clones and omits some. Of about 120,000 clones listed, 85% to 95% are singletons. Trimming removed 4 bases from V and 8 bases from J, with 14 bases in between. The length of the CDR3 is 13 residues. Germline lookup yields CDR1 SEHNR and CDR2 FQNEAQ (reference sequence). The TCR sequence derives from an adult in good health. The rearrangement links TRBV7-9 to TRBJ1-2, with a tentative D call TRBD1 (5 bases). Here the sequenced sample was peripheral blood, taken on day 0 of AZD1222 vaccination. The CDR3 sequence is CASSSAGPEGYTF. CDR3 DNA: TGTGCCAGCAGCTCAGCGGGACCGGAGGGCTACACCTTC.